The 21 T cell receptor beta chains given below trace back to one sample, sequenced in a study of siplizumab effects on memory and regulatory T cells. Generated by immunoSEQ multiplex PCR, the TCRdb table keeps only in-frame clones and is missing some. The sample has some 63,000 clones, 90% to 97% seen once; the top ten hold 0.095%. The specimen was naive CD8+ T cells sorted from blood. These receptors were collected from a human donor in good health.

This chain joins TRBV5-5 and TRBJ1-1; 10 bases are shared with TRBD1. This CDR3 has 17 amino acids. Germline-derived CDR1 and CDR2 are SGHKS and YYEKEE (reference sequence). V trimming: 4 bases; J trimming: 4 bases; junction bases outside the gene matches: 13. CDR3 sequence (DNA): TGTGCCAGCAGCAGGGACCCGGGACAGGGGTTGGCCACTGAAGCTTTCTTT. It encodes CASSRDPGQGLATEAFF. The entire variable domain, with the rest obtained from reference TRBV5-5 and TRBJ1-1, is as follows: DAGVTQSPTHLIKTRGQQVTLRCSPISGHKSVSWYQQVLGQGPQFIFQYYEKEERGRGNFPDRFSARQFPNYSSELNVNALLLGDSALYLCASSRDPGQGLATEAFFGQGTRLTVV.

The J gene is TRBJ2-3, the V gene TRBV5-6; 9 bases match TRBD1. Trimming cost V 4 bases and J 4 bases; bases outside gene matches: 7. The CDR3 extends over 15 amino acids. Germline CDR1 and CDR2: SGHDT and YYEEEE. DNA of the CDR3: TGTGCCAGCAGCCCGGGACAGGGCAGCGCAGATACGCAGTATTTT. This translates into CASSPGQGSADTQYF.

This clone was recorded once. This chain links TRBV13 with TRBJ1-1, with D maybe TRBD1 (6 bases). The ends were cut back, 5 bases at V and 1 base at J, with 11 bases in the middle. This CDR3 has 14 amino acids. Germline assignment: CDR1 PRHDT and CDR2 FYEKMQ (reference sequence). The CDR3 loop is CASSLGTQNTEAFF. CDR3 sequence (DNA): TGTGCCAGCAGCCTCGGGACACAGAACACTGAAGCTTTCTTT.

This clone was found once. The chain combines TRBV30 with TRBJ1-5; a possible D gene is TRBD1 (5 bases). Germline assignment: CDR1 GTSNPN and CDR2 SVGIG (reference sequence). Trimming took off 2 bases at V and 1 base at J, with 6 bases between the two ends. There are 13 residues in the CDR3. The CDR3 coding sequence is TGTGCCTGGAGTCGACAGAGCAATCAGCCCCAGCATTTT. Its protein is CAWSRQSNQPQHF.

The chain couples TRBV4-1 to TRBJ1-5; TRBD1 is a possible D gene (6 bases). Trimming removed 3 bases from V and 1 base from J, with 19 bases in between. Germline CDR1 reads MGHRA; CDR2 reads YSYEKL. The CDR3 has 18 residues. CDR3 region: CASSQWRGGGSSNQPQHF. The CDR3 DNA follows: TGCGCCAGCAGCCAGTGGAGGGGGGGAGGTTCGAGCAATCAGCCCCAGCATTTT.

This clone was observed once. The V call is TRBV5-6, the J call TRBJ1-2, with D possibly being TRBD1 (5 bases). The germline V gene encodes CDR1 SGHDT and CDR2 YYEEEE. Trimming removed 0 bases at V and 2 bases at J, with 14 bases between. This CDR3 is 16 amino acids long. The CDR3 sequence is CASSLVSGLENYGYTF. The CDR3 coding sequence is TGTGCCAGCAGCTTGGTTTCGGGGCTCGAAAACTATGGCTACACCTTC.

The V and J genes are TRBV19 and TRBJ1-6; D gene uncertain. Germline lookup yields CDR1 LNHDA and CDR2 SQIVND (reference sequence). Trimming pared 5 bases from V and 0 bases from J, leaving 5 bases between. This CDR3 region has 14 residues. The CDR3 sequence is CASSRYSYNSPLHF. In DNA form, the CDR3 reads TGTGCCAGTAGTCGATACTCCTATAATTCACCCCTCCACTTT. Full variable domain (remainder filled in from reference TRBV19 and TRBJ1-6): DGGITQSPKYLFRKEGQNVTLSCEQNLNHDAMYWYRQDPGQGLRLIYYSQIVNDFQKGDIAEGYSVSREKKESFPLTVTSAQKNPTAFYLCASSRYSYNSPLHFGNGTRLTVT.

As to this clone: The junction does not match germline at one end; this may be a read error. V gene TRBV6-1 combines with J gene TRBJ2-7; possibly TRBD2 for D (5 bases). The germline V gene encodes CDR1 MNHNS and CDR2 SASEGT. The CDR3 covers 13 residues. CDR3 DNA: TGTGCCAGCAGTGAAGGGTTAGCCCCAGAGCGGAACTTC. Translated: CASSEGLAPERNF.

The chain has TRBV7-9 and TRBJ2-3, with a tentative D call TRBD2 (6 bases). From germline, CDR1 is SEHNR and CDR2 FQNEAQ (reference sequence). The germline V and J ends were trimmed by 5 bases and 0 bases, with 12 bases remaining between them. The CDR3 has 15 residues. Here the CDR3 DNA reads TGTGCCAGCAGCCGAGGGGAGGCTAGCACAGATACGCAGTATTTT. This sequence encodes CASSRGEASTDTQYF.

The chain employs TRBV11-2 and TRBJ2-2; 8 nucleotides match TRBD2. This CDR3 is 16 amino acids long. Germline V gene sequence: CDR1 SGHAT, CDR2 FQNNGV. V shed 5 bases, J shed 5 bases, and the junction held 10 bases outside the gene matches. CDR3 sequence reads: CASSTPGLGETGELFF. As DNA, the CDR3 is TGTGCCAGCAGCACACCGGGACTAGGGGAAACCGGGGAGCTGTTTTTT.

This clone is a singleton in its sample. The V gene is TRBV5-4, the J gene TRBJ2-3; tentative D call: TRBD1 (6 bases). CDR3 length equals 13 residues. V lost 5 bases and J lost 4, with 11 bases in between. Germline CDR1 reads SGHNT; CDR2 reads YYREEE (reference sequence). The CDR3 sequence is CASSPRGADTQYF. CDR3 DNA: TGTGCCAGCAGTCCCAGGGGTGCAGATACGCAGTATTTT.

The genes are TRBV6-5 and TRBJ1-1; D is ambiguous. The CDR3 has 12 amino acids. Looked up from germline, CDR1 is MNHEY and CDR2 is SVGAGI. V was trimmed by 8 bases and J by 0 bases, leaving 7 bases between them. The CDR3 DNA sequence: TGTGCCAGCTCGGTTATGAACACTGAAGCTTTCTTT. Translating it yields CASSVMNTEAFF.

This clone was picked up one time. The V call is TRBV29-1, the J call TRBJ1-2; TRBD1 might be the D (6 bases). V gave up 7 bases and J gave up 3 bases, with 18 bases separating them. CDR1 and CDR2 from the germline V gene are SQVTM and ANQGSEA. The CDR3 sequence is 14 residues long. The CDR3, as DNA: TGCAGCGCCCGGGACAAGCGGCTGGACTATGGCTACACCTTC. It yields the protein CSARDKRLDYGYTF.

The rearrangement uses TRBV19 and TRBJ2-3, with 16 nucleotides matching TRBD2. This CDR3 is built from 21 residues. From germline, CDR1 is LNHDA and CDR2 SQIVND (reference sequence). Trimming at V came to 3 bases and at J to 1 base, leaving 13 bases not matched to a gene. The CDR3 loop is CASSMAGTSGGAYWGTDTQYF. The CDR3 coding sequence is TGTGCCAGTAGTATGGCCGGGACTAGCGGGGGGGCCTATTGGGGCACAGATACGCAGTATTTT.

This chain uses TRBV29-1 with TRBJ2-7; D assignment may be TRBD1 or TRBD2 (5 bases each). CDR3 size: 13 residues. The ends were cut back, 4 bases at V and 3 bases at J, with 13 bases in the middle. The germline V gene has CDR1 SQVTM and CDR2 ANQGSEA. The CDR3 sequence: CSVVVGDGYEQYF. DNA of the CDR3: TGCAGCGTTGTAGTTGGGGACGGCTACGAGCAGTACTTC.

This chain connects TRBV11-2 to TRBJ2-1; 9 bases agree with TRBD1. Germline CDR1 and CDR2: SGHAT and FQNNGV. Trimming took 1 base from V and 6 from J; bases not matched to a gene: 4. This CDR3 is built from 15 residues. CDR3 DNA: TGTGCCAGCAGCTTAGCTTGGGGACAGGGCAATGAGCAGTTCTTC. Its protein is CASSLAWGQGNEQFF.

The CDR3 region is CASSGGNTEAFF. The CDR3 DNA sequence: TGCGCCAGCTCCGGAGGGAACACTGAAGCTTTCTTT. The chain employs TRBV4-1 and TRBJ1-1; no reliable D call. Germline CDR1 reads MGHRA; CDR2 reads YSYEKL. The V gene lost 8 bases and the J gene lost 1 base, with 8 bases spanning the gap. The CDR3 runs to 12 residues.

This chain links TRBV4-3 with TRBJ2-7; TRBD1 matches at 10 bases. With 3 bases clipped from V and 4 bases from J, the junction kept 12 bases outside the gene matches. This CDR3 spans 17 amino acids. CDR1 and CDR2 from the germline V gene are LGHNA and YSLEER. The CDR3 spells CASSHGLGQGVRYEQYF. As DNA, the CDR3 is TGCGCCAGCAGCCACGGTCTCGGACAGGGGGTAAGATACGAGCAGTACTTC.

This chain joins TRBV6-5 and TRBJ2-7; 7 nucleotides line up with TRBD2. This CDR3 spans 14 amino acids. The germline gives CDR1 MNHEY, CDR2 SVGAGI. J lost 6 bases, V lost 2 bases, and 7 bases had no gene match. CDR3 DNA: TGTGCCAGCAGTTACGGACTAGTTTCGACCGAGCAGTACTTC. Translation: CASSYGLVSTEQYF.

The V and J genes are TRBV9 and TRBJ2-2; 8 bases are a match to TRBD1. There are 13 residues in the CDR3. Germline V CDR1 and CDR2: SGDLS, YYNGEE. V was clipped by 3 bases and J by 6 bases; unmatched bases: 1. The CDR3 region has the DNA TGTGCCAGCAGCGCAGGGGGCCCCGGGGAGCTGTTTTTT. This sequence encodes CASSAGGPGELFF.

The chain has TRBV6-4 and TRBJ2-2, with D hard to call. V shed 0 bases and J shed 7 bases, with 6 bases lying between them. The germline gives CDR1 MRHNA, CDR2 SNTAGT. The CDR3 is 13 residues long. CDR3 bases: TGTGCCAGCAGTGACTCTCTTATCGGGGAGCTGTTTTTT. Its protein is CASSDSLIGELFF.